This T cell receptor beta chain was sequenced in a study of cytomegalovirus exposure and HLA in healthy donors. About the research overall: Earlier results showed roughly 120 million unique TCR beta sequences derived from approximately 170 million T cells.

This CDR3 is 12 amino acids long. The V end was cut by 6 bases, the J end by 8 bases, with 13 bases between. Germline CDR1 is SNHLY and CDR2 is FYNNEI. Concerning this clone: Its target is not known.

Study-wide results and limits: What was likely a sequencing artifact was a cluster of highly shared sequence variants. Accurate predictions that matched the HLA-A and HLA-B alleles of most subjects were reportedly made from TCR beta sequences. A later analysis found common viral pathogens apparently linked to several of the most significant clusters.

Both 60 Vbeta primers and 13 Jbeta primers went into the PCR. Only in-frame clones appear in the TCRdb table, and some are missing; sequencing was by immunoSEQ multiplex PCR. The table includes 100,000 to 150,000 clones, about 82% detected once. This clonotype originated in a boy aged 5-17 years in good health and CMV-seronegative. V gene TRBV2 combines with J gene TRBJ1-2; a weak D match, TRBD1 (6 bases). Sequencing was performed on PBMCs. CDR3 amino acids: CASSRTGCGYTF. The CDR3 DNA follows: TGTGCCAGCAGCCGTACAGGGTGCGGCTACACCTTC.